The subject of this entry is one TCR beta chain. The record originates from a study of blood T cell repertoires in COVID-19. V lost 2 bases, J lost 6 bases, and 10 bases stayed unmatched. Germline CDR1 and CDR2: MNHEY and SMNVEV (reference sequence). This CDR3 contains 16 residues. Generated by immunoSEQ multiplex PCR, the TCRdb table keeps only in-frame clones and is missing some. The sample has some 94,000 clones; approximately 87% are singletons. This chain uses TRBV27 with TRBJ2-1; 7 bases map to TRBD2. This sequence originates from a human donor in a cohort sampled during active COVID-19. Sequenced: peripheral blood. CDR3 loop: CASSLVSAGSANEQFF. The CDR3 DNA is TGTGCCAGCAGTTTAGTCTCAGCGGGATCGGCCAATGAGCAGTTCTTC.